The source of this T cell receptor (beta chain) is a study of shared clonotypes between healthy human individuals. V was shortened by 8 bases and J by 1 base, with 15 bases between the two germline ends. This CDR3 comprises 14 residues. Germline V gives CDR1 SNHLY, CDR2 FYNNEI. As handled by the study authors: Junction-only immunoSEQ data arrived without quality scores, meaning filtering differed. Method: immunoSEQ multiplex PCR; TCRdb's copy keeps in-frame clones and lacks some. V and J calls and clone size are copied from that table; D and trimming were computed from the DNA. The sample has about 330,000 clones; approximately 79% are singletons.

The receptor was derived from a young man in good health. Sample: memory CD4+ T cells sorted from blood. Subset denoted: CD45RA-negative fraction. The chain has TRBV2 and TRBJ2-7; D may correspond to TRBD1 or TRBD2 (6 bases each). The CDR3 nucleotides are TGTGCCAGCGCCAGGGGAGGACGGTCCTACGAGCAGTACTTC. Its protein is CASARGGRSYEQYF. Using reference TRBV2 and TRBJ2-7 for the parts outside the CDR3, the full variable domain is EPEVTQTPSHQVTQMGQEVILRCVPISNHLYFYWYRQILGQKVEFLVSFYNNEISEKSEIFDDQFSVERPDGSNFTLKIRSTKLEDSAMYFCASARGGRSYEQYFGPGTRLTVT.